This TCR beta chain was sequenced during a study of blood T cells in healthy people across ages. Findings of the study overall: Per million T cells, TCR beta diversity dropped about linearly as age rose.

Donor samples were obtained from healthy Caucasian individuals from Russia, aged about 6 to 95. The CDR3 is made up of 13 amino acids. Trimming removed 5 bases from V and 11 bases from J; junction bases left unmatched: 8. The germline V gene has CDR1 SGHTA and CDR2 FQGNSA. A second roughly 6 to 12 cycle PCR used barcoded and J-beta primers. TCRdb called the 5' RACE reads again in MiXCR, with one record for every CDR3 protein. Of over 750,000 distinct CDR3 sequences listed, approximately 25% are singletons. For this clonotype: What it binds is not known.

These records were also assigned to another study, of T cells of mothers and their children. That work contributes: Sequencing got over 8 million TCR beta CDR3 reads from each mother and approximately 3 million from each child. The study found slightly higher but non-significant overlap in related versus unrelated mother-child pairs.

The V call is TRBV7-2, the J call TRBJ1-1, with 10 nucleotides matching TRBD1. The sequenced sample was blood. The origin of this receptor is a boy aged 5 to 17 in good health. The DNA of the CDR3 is TGTGCCAGCAGCACTCCGGGACAGGGGTTCGCTTTCTTT. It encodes CASSTPGQGFAFF.